A selection of T cell receptor beta chains follows, all from one sample in a study of shared clonotypes between healthy human individuals. The method was immunoSEQ multiplex PCR; TCRdb's version includes in-frame clones alone and lacks a portion of them. There are approximately 100,000 clones in the sample; 68% occur only once, and 24% lies in the top ten. What was sequenced was memory CD8+ T cells sorted from blood. Receptors were obtained from a woman aged 25-40 years in good health. Both conserved end residues are part of each CDR3. The D gene is left open where the match is weak. The size of a clone is reported for some rows only, either as once, few or many, or as a class for expanded clones.

V,size,J,D,DNA,CDR3
TRBV29-1,once,TRBJ2-6,-,TGCAGCGTTGCATTCTCTGGGGCCAACGTCCTGACTTTC,CSVAFSGANVLTF
TRBV29-1,few,TRBJ1-1,-,TGCAGCGTTGCCCAGAGCATGAACACTGAAGCTTTCTTT,CSVAQSMNTEAFF
TRBV5-8,-,TRBJ2-7,TRBD2,TGTGCCAGCAGCCAAGATGGGACTAGCGGCTCCTACGAGCAGTACTTC,CASSQDGTSGSYEQYF
TRBV5-5,-,TRBJ2-1,-,TGTGCCAGCAGCTTGGAGGGAAATGAGCAGTTCTTC,CASSLEGNEQFF
TRBV19,-,TRBJ1-2,TRBD1,TGTGCCAGTAGTCCCGGAGGGACAGGGATAAACTATGGCTACACCTTC,CASSPGGTGINYGYTF
TRBV7-2,-,TRBJ2-7,TRBD2,TGTGCCAGCAGCTTAACTAGCGGAGGATACGAGCAGTACTTC,CASSLTSGGYEQYF
TRBV9,few,TRBJ2-7,-,TGTGCCAGCAGCGTAGGGTCGGGGTTCAGTAACGAGCAGTACTTC,CASSVGSGFSNEQYF
TRBV25-1,few,TRBJ2-1,-,TGTGCCAGCAGAGGCAGGGCGAGCTCCTACAATGAGCAGTTCTTC,CASRGRASSYNEQFF
TRBV27,-,TRBJ1-3,TRBD1,TGTGCCAGCAGTCCCGGGACAGGGTACGGAAACACCATATATTTT,CASSPGTGYGNTIYF
TRBV5-4,-,TRBJ2-3,-,TGTGCCAGCAGCTTGGTGGTGGGCTCAGATACGCAGTATTTT,CASSLVVGSDTQYF
TRBV7-9,-,TRBJ2-7,TRBD2,TGTGCCAGCACCGGGGGACTAGCAGGACAACTCTACGAGCAGTACTTC,CASTGGLAGQLYEQYF
TRBV30,-,TRBJ1-5,-,TGTGCCTGGAGTTGGGAGGTAGATCAGCCCCAGCATTTT,CAWSWEVDQPQHF
TRBV5-1,-,TRBJ1-1,-,TGCGCCAGCAGCTCAGAGAACACTGAAGCTTTCTTT,CASSSENTEAFF
TRBV2,many,TRBJ2-7,TRBD2,TGTGCCAGCAAGGGGACCGCGAGCGGGAGGGGTGGTTACGAGCAGTACTTC,CASKGTASGRGGYEQYF
TRBV5-1,-,TRBJ2-1,-,TGCGCCAGCAGCTTGGACAGGGTAGCTGAGCAGTTCTTC,CASSLDRVAEQFF
TRBV5-1,many,TRBJ2-5,TRBD2,TGCGCCAGCAGCTTTACGAGCGGGAGGGAAGAGACCCAGTACTTC,CASSFTSGREETQYF
TRBV6-5,-,TRBJ2-7,-,TGTGCCAGCAGTTACTCGCAGGCCTACGAGCAGTACTTC,CASSYSQAYEQYF
TRBV18,-,TRBJ2-5,-,TGTGCCAGCCAACCGTATAGTATTGAAGAGACCCAGTACTTC,CASQPYSIEETQYF
TRBV6-1,many,TRBJ2-7,-,TGTGCCAGCAGTGAAGGTGAGGGGCTAGCTTCCTACGAGCAGTACTTC,CASSEGEGLASYEQYF
TRBV4-2,-,TRBJ1-3,-,TGTGCCAGCAGCCAAGTGGGGGGTACCAACACCATATATTTT,CASSQVGGTNTIYF
TRBV7-9,-,TRBJ2-1,-,TGTGCCAGCAGCTTAGCAGACAATGAGCAGTTCTTC,CASSLADNEQFF
TRBV25-1,-,TRBJ2-5,-,TGTGCCAGTGCGACACTCTCGTGGTTCGTGGGGGAGACCCAGTACTTC,CASATLSWFVGETQYF
TRBV29-1,many,TRBJ2-3,-,TGCAGCGTTGGTGTGACTTTCGCGACAGATACGCAGTATTTT,CSVGVTFATDTQYF
TRBV5-6,-,TRBJ2-1,TRBD2,TGTGCCAGCAGCTTGAGACTAGCGGGATTTGGTGAGCAGTTCTTC,CASSLRLAGFGEQFF